Listed below are T cell receptor beta chains from one sample, sequenced in a study of a mutant IDH1 vaccine in newly diagnosed glioma. Generated by immunoSEQ multiplex PCR, the TCRdb table keeps only in-frame clones and is missing some. The sample shows approximately 50,000 clones, 79% of them seen only once. No cognate antigen is known for these TCRs. Sequences were derived from PBMCs, sampled from a glioma patient whose treatment included an IDH1 peptide vaccine. Receptors were obtained from a man aged 35 to 55 with glioma. CDR3s include the opening cysteine and the closing phenylalanine or tryptophan. A D gene is named only where the DNA matches it firmly. Part of the rows lack a size; the others show once, few, many or a class for expanded clones.

V gene	D gene	J gene	clone size	CDR3 DNA	CDR3 protein
TRBV11-2	.	TRBJ1-5	few	TGTGCCAGCAGCTTGTCGGACGGAAATCAGCCCCAGCATTTT	CASSLSDGNQPQHF
TRBV13	.	TRBJ2-5	.	TGTGCCAGCAGCTCGTACGGGGAGACCCAGTACTTC	CASSSYGETQYF
TRBV6-1	TRBD1	TRBJ1-2	once	TGTGCCAGCAGTGAAGCCTCGATTCGACAGGGGGTCTATGGCTACACCTTC	CASSEASIRQGVYGYTF
TRBV19	.	TRBJ2-3	.	TGTGCCAGTAGTATTAGCTGGCAGTCAGATACGCAGTATTTT	CASSISWQSDTQYF
TRBV19	.	TRBJ1-2	.	TGTGCCAGTAGTATTACAGCTTCTAACTATGGCTACACCTTC	CASSITASNYGYTF
TRBV6-1	.	TRBJ2-1	.	TGTGCCAGCAGTGATACCTACAATGAGCAGTTCTTC	CASSDTYNEQFF
TRBV5-1	.	TRBJ1-2	.	TGCGCCAGCAGCCGGACAGATAACTATGGCTACACCTTC	CASSRTDNYGYTF
TRBV5-6	.	TRBJ2-7	.	TGTGCCAGCAGCCCCGGCGTGAGTTTGCACGAGCAGTACTTC	CASSPGVSLHEQYF
TRBV27	TRBD1	TRBJ2-3	.	TGTGCCAGCAGTACCCTCCGGACAGGGGGGTCCACAGATACGCAGTATTTT	CASSTLRTGGSTDTQYF
TRBV5-1	TRBD1	TRBJ2-7	.	TGCGCCAGCAGGCGGACAGGGGATAGGTACGAGCAGTACTTC	CASRRTGDRYEQYF
TRBV9	.	TRBJ2-3	few	TGTGCCAGCAGCGTAAACTACAGGGCAGATACGCAGTATTTT	CASSVNYRADTQYF
TRBV19	.	TRBJ1-6	.	TGTGCCAGTAGTAGCAGGGTGGATTCACCCCTCCACTTT	CASSSRVDSPLHF
TRBV7-8	.	TRBJ1-6	.	TGTGCCAGCAGCTCCCACGGGGCCCTTGAAACACCCCTCCACTTT	CASSSHGALETPLHF
TRBV27	.	TRBJ2-1	once	TGTGCCAGCAGTCACCCCCCTAGTGAGCAGTTCTTC	CASSHPPSEQFF
TRBV7-9	.	TRBJ2-2	.	TGTGCCAGCGGAACGATTGGACAGACGACCGGGGAGCTGTTTTTT	CASGTIGQTTGELFF
TRBV7-9	.	TRBJ2-5	.	TGTGCCAGCAGCTTAGCAGGAGCGGAGACCCAGTACTTC	CASSLAGAETQYF
TRBV9	.	TRBJ1-6	.	TGTGCCAGCAGCGTAGACGGTCCGACAGGCTATAATTCACCCCTCCACTTT	CASSVDGPTGYNSPLHF
TRBV7-8	.	TRBJ1-1	.	TGTGCCAGCAGCTTAGGGGAACAACGATCTGAAGCTTTCTTT	CASSLGEQRSEAFF
TRBV2	.	TRBJ1-4	few	TGTGCCAGCAGTGACAGGGTGACTAATGAAAAACTGTTTTTT	CASSDRVTNEKLFF
TRBV5-6	TRBD1	TRBJ1-4	.	TGTGCCAGCAGCTTTGACAGGGTTGATGAAAAACTGTTTTTT	CASSFDRVDEKLFF
TRBV19	.	TRBJ1-3	.	TGTGCCAGTAGTATATCAGGGGCTTGGAACACCATATATTTT	CASSISGAWNTIYF
TRBV30	.	TRBJ2-1	.	TGTGCCTGGAGGCAGGTTGGAGGGGCGCGGCTCAGGGAGCAGTTCTTC	CAWRQVGGARLREQFF
TRBV12-5	.	TRBJ1-6	.	TGTGCTAGTCAGGGGCGTTATAATTCACCCCTCCACTTT	CASQGRYNSPLHF
TRBV11-2	.	TRBJ1-5	.	TGTGCCAGCAGCTTAGACGGGCATAGCAATCAGCCCCAGCATTTT	CASSLDGHSNQPQHF
TRBV25-1	TRBD2	TRBJ2-2	.	TGTGCCAGCAGTGAATTTAAAGCGGGGATCACCGGGGAGCTGTTTTTT	CASSEFKAGITGELFF
TRBV6-5	.	TRBJ1-1	.	TGTGCCAGCAGTTACGGGACCTGGAACACTGAAGCTTTCTTT	CASSYGTWNTEAFF
TRBV11-1	.	TRBJ1-3	.	TGTGCCAGCAGCTTCTTGGAGGGGATTGGAAACACCATATATTTT	CASSFLEGIGNTIYF